This is a list of T cell receptor beta chains from one sample in a study of CD4+ T cells in melanoma. Sequencing was performed with immunoSEQ multiplex PCR; in TCRdb, only in-frame clones are kept and a portion is missing. Of about 22,000 clones in the sample, almost 85% were seen once. The specimen sequenced was cells from a culture (not recorded whether cultured in vitro). These receptors were obtained from a human donor with melanoma. The CDR3 runs from the conserved cysteine through the conserved F or W. D genes are given only for firm matches. The size field is filled for only some rows; it gives once, few, many or a size class.

clone size	D gene	V gene	J gene	CDR3 protein	CDR3 DNA
few	NA	TRBV9	TRBJ2-7	CASSVGGNSYEQYF	TGTGCCAGCAGCGTAGGGGGGAACTCCTACGAGCAGTACTTC
NA	NA	TRBV19	TRBJ2-7	CASKKRSGDYEQYF	TGTGCCAGTAAAAAGAGGTCAGGGGACTACGAGCAGTACTTC
once	NA	TRBV21-1	TRBJ2-5	CASSKVPNRRDQETQYF	TGTGCCAGCAGCAAAGTTCCCAATCGGAGGGACCAAGAGACCCAGTACTTC
NA	NA	TRBV5-5	TRBJ1-1	CASSQLGLWDTEAFF	TGTGCCAGCAGCCAGCTGGGTTTGTGGGACACTGAAGCTTTCTTT
NA	NA	TRBV18	TRBJ1-6	CASSPSAAKNSPLHF	TGTGCCAGCTCACCTTCGGCAGCAAAGAATTCACCCCTCCACTTT
NA	NA	TRBV4-1	TRBJ1-1	CASRNPGRFDTEAFF	TGCGCCAGCAGGAACCCAGGGAGGTTTGACACTGAAGCTTTCTTT
NA	NA	TRBV2	TRBJ2-2	CASRKGFSGELFF	TGTGCCAGCAGGAAGGGGTTTTCCGGGGAGCTGTTTTTT
once	NA	TRBV6-6	TRBJ1-1	CASSYGLGRLNTEAFF	TGTGCCAGCAGTTACGGGCTCGGACGGCTGAACACTGAAGCTTTCTTT
NA	NA	TRBV5-1	TRBJ1-1	CASSLENSGLSRGAFF	TGCGCCAGCAGCCTAGAAAACTCAGGGCTGTCCCGCGGGGCTTTCTTT
NA	NA	TRBV19	TRBJ1-2	CASSIDRYYGYTF	TGTGCCAGTAGTATTGACAGATACTATGGCTACACCTTC
NA	NA	TRBV6-1	TRBJ2-1	CASSRQDYNEQFF	TGTGCCAGCAGTAGACAGGACTACAATGAGCAGTTCTTC
NA	NA	TRBV2	TRBJ1-2	CASFRGDYGYTF	TGTGCCAGCTTTCGAGGGGACTATGGCTACACCTTC
few	TRBD2	TRBV10-3	TRBJ2-7	CAISAGTSGGAGEQYF	TGTGCCATCAGCGCCGGGACTAGCGGGGGGGCCGGCGAGCAGTACTTC
NA	TRBD2	TRBV27	TRBJ2-3	CASSLWASGGTQYF	TGTGCCAGCAGTTTATGGGCTAGCGGGGGAACGCAGTATTTT
once	NA	TRBV27	TRBJ1-6	CASSLRAGMNSPLHF	TGTGCCAGCAGTTTAAGAGCAGGGATGAATTCACCCCTCCACTTT
NA	NA	TRBV2	TRBJ1-5	CASSLQGKDQPQHF	TGTGCCAGCAGTCTTCAGGGTAAGGATCAGCCCCAGCATTTT
NA	TRBD2	TRBV11-2	TRBJ2-3	CASSLIGTSGGADTQYF	TGTGCCAGCAGCTTAATCGGGACTAGCGGGGGAGCAGATACGCAGTATTTT
NA	NA	TRBV19	TRBJ1-4	CASSGLQNEKLFF	TGTGCCAGTAGTGGCCTGCAGAATGAAAAACTGTTTTTT
once	NA	TRBV6-6	TRBJ1-2	CASSWGNGYTF	TGTGCCAGCAGTTGGGGAAACGGCTACACCTTC
few	NA	TRBV27	TRBJ1-4	CASSSAQQGYEKLFF	TGTGCCAGCAGTTCCGCCCAACAGGGATACGAAAAACTGTTTTTT
NA	TRBD1	TRBV10-1	TRBJ1-1	CASSRQGWTEAFF	TGCGCCAGCAGTAGACAGGGTTGGACTGAAGCTTTCTTT
once	NA	TRBV27	TRBJ1-5	CASSLRTNQPQHF	TGTGCCAGCAGTCTTCGAACCAATCAGCCCCAGCATTTT
NA	TRBD1	TRBV6-1	TRBJ2-7	CASSHTGGGYEQYF	TGTGCCAGCAGTCATACAGGGGGAGGCTACGAGCAGTACTTC
NA	NA	TRBV5-5	TRBJ1-6	CASVGGQANNSPLHF	TGTGCCAGCGTGGGGGGGCAGGCCAATAATTCACCCCTCCACTTT
NA	NA	TRBV6-1	TRBJ1-2	CASSEAQGRGYGYTF	TGTGCCAGCAGTGAAGCGCAGGGAAGAGGGTATGGCTACACCTTC
NA	NA	TRBV13	TRBJ1-5	CASGDETVLQHF	TGTGCCAGCGGGGATGAGACAGTCCTCCAGCATTTT
NA	NA	TRBV30	TRBJ1-3	CAWRWGRGRNTIYF	TGTGCCTGGAGATGGGGCAGGGGAAGAAACACCATATATTTT
NA	NA	TRBV18	TRBJ1-4	CASSPTSGLTGEKLFF	TGTGCCAGCTCACCAACATCGGGCTTAACTGGTGAAAAACTGTTTTTT
NA	NA	TRBV13	TRBJ2-1	CASSLDPGYSISSYNEQFF	TGTGCCAGCAGCTTAGATCCAGGGTACAGTATAAGCTCCTACAATGAGCAGTTCTTC
NA	NA	TRBV6-6	TRBJ2-7	CASSIRDGSYEQYF	TGTGCCAGCAGTATTCGGGACGGCTCCTACGAGCAGTACTTC
NA	TRBD1	TRBV2	TRBJ2-7	CASRGTGPYEQYF	TGTGCCAGCAGGGGGACAGGGCCCTACGAGCAGTACTTC
once	NA	TRBV9	TRBJ2-1	CASSGDSIASEQFF	TGTGCCAGCAGCGGCGATTCCATAGCAAGCGAGCAGTTCTTC
NA	TRBD1	TRBV2	TRBJ1-2	CASSEGPGGPYGYTF	TGTGCCAGCAGTGAGGGGCCAGGGGGCCCCTATGGCTACACCTTC
NA	NA	TRBV5-4	TRBJ1-2	CASSLDGGPYGYTF	TGTGCCAGCAGTTTGGACGGTGGCCCCTATGGCTACACCTTC
NA	NA	TRBV15	TRBJ1-1	CATSREKGPPPGTVGGAEAFF	TGTGCCACCAGCAGAGAAAAGGGGCCCCCTCCCGGGACCGTGGGTGGAGCTGAAGCTTTCTTT
NA	NA	TRBV19	TRBJ1-2	CASSMVGGPYGYTF	TGTGCCAGTAGTATGGTCGGGGGGCCCTATGGCTACACCTTC
NA	TRBD1	TRBV7-6	TRBJ1-1	CASSSLRDRDAFF	TGTGCCAGCAGCTCTCTCCGGGACAGGGACGCTTTCTTT
NA	NA	TRBV5-4	TRBJ2-3	CASSLKGRDTQYF	TGTGCCAGCAGCTTGAAAGGGAGAGATACGCAGTATTTT
NA	NA	TRBV30	TRBJ2-1	CAWGRVWDEQFF	TGTGCCTGGGGCAGGGTCTGGGATGAGCAGTTCTTC
NA	NA	TRBV11-1	TRBJ2-7	CASSFYLSGEQYF	TGTGCCAGCAGCTTTTACCTATCCGGCGAGCAGTACTTC
NA	NA	TRBV5-4	TRBJ2-2	CASSLMDRNTGELFF	TGTGCCAGCAGCTTGATGGACAGAAACACCGGGGAGCTGTTTTTT